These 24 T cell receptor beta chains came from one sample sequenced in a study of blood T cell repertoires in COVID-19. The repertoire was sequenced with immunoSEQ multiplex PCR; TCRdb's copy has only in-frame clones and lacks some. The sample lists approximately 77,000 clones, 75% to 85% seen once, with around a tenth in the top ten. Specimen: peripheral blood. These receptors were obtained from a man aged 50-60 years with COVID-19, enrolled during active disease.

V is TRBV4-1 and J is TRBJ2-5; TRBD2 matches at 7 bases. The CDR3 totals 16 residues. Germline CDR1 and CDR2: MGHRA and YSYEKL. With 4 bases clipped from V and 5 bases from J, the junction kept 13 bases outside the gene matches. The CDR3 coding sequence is TGCGCCAGCAGCCGCACTAGCGTGGGAGGGGTGGAGACCCAGTACTTC. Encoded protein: CASSRTSVGGVETQYF.

The CDR3 region is CASSRGQANYEQYF. CDR3 nucleotides: TGTGCCAGCAGCCGGGGACAGGCGAACTACGAGCAGTACTTC. The chain carries TRBV2 and TRBJ2-7; 8 bases align to TRBD1. From germline, CDR1 is SNHLY and CDR2 FYNNEI. With 6 bases clipped from V and 3 bases from J, the junction kept 7 bases outside the gene matches. The CDR3 has 14 amino acids.

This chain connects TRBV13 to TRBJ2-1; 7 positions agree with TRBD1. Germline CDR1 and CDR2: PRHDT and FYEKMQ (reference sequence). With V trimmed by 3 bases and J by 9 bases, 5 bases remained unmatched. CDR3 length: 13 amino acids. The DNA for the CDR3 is TGTGCCAGCAGCTTGTTGAGGGACAGTGAGCAGTTCTTC. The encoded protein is CASSLLRDSEQFF. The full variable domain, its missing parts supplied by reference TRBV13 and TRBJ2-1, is AAGVIQSPRHLIKEKRETATLKCYPIPRHDTVYWYQQGPGQDPQFLISFYEKMQSDKGSIPDRFSAQQFSDYHSELNMSSLELGDSALYFCASSLLRDSEQFFGPGTRLTVL.

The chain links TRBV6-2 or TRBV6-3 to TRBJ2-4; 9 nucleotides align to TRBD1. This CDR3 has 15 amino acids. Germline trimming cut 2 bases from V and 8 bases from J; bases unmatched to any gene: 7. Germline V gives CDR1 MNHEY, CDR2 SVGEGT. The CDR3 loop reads CASSYGGTGYDIQYF. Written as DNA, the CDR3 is TGTGCCAGCAGTTACGGGGGGACAGGGTATGACATTCAGTACTTC.

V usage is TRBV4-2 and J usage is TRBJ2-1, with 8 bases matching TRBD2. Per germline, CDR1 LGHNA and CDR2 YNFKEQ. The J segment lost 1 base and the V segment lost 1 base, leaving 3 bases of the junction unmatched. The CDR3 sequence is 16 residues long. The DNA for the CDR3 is TGTGCCAGCAGCCAAGCGGGACTAGTTTCCTACAATGAGCAGTTCTTC. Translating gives CASSQAGLVSYNEQFF.

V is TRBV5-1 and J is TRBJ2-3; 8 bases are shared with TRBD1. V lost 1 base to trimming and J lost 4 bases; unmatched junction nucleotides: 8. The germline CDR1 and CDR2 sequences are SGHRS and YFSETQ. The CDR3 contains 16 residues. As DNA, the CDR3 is TGCGCCAGCAGCTTGACAGGGGGAGCTCCCCCAGATACGCAGTATTTT. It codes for CASSLTGGAPPDTQYF.

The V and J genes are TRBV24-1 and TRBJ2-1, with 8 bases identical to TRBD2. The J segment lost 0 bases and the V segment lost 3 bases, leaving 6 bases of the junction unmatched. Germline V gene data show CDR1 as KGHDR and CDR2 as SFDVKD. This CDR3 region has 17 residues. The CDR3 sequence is CATSDTVAGPSYNEQFF. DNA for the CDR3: TGTGCCACCAGTGATACCGTAGCGGGACCCTCCTACAATGAGCAGTTCTTC.

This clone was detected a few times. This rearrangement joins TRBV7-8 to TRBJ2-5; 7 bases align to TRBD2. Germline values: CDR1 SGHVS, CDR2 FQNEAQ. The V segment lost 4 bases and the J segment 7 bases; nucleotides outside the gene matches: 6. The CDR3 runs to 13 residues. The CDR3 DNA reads TGTGCCAGCAGCTCGGACTCGGGGGGGACCCAGTACTTC. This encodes CASSSDSGGTQYF.

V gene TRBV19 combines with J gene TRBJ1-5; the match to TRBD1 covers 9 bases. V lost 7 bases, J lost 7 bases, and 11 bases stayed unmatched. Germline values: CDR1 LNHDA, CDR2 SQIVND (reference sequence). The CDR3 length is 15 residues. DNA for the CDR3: TGTGCCAGTATCTCGGGACAGGGAGGTGGCCAGCCCCAGCATTTT. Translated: CASISGQGGGQPQHF. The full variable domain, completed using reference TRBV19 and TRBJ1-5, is DGGITQSPKYLFRKEGQNVTLSCEQNLNHDAMYWYRQDPGQGLRLIYYSQIVNDFQKGDIAEGYSVSREKKESFPLTVTSAQKNPTAFYLCASISGQGGGQPQHFGDGTRLSIL.

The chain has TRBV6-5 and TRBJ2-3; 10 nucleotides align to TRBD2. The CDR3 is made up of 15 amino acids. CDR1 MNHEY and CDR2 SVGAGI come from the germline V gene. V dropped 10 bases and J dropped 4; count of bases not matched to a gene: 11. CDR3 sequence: CATAEAGGVADTQYF. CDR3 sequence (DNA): TGTGCCACGGCTGAAGCGGGAGGGGTGGCAGATACGCAGTATTTT.

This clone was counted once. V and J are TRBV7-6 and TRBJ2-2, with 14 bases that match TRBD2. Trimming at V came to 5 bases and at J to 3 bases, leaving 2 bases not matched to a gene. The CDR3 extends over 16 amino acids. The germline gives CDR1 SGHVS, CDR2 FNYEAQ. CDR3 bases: TGTGCCAGCAGCCGACTAGCGGGAGGGGACACCGGGGAGCTGTTTTTT. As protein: CASSRLAGGDTGELFF.

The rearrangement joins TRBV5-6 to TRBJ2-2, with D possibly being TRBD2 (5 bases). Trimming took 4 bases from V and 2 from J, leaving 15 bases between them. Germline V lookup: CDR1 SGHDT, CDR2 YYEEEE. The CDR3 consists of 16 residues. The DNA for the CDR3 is TGTGCCAGCAGCCTGCCGGGGTTACCTAACACCGGGGAGCTGTTTTTT. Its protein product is CASSLPGLPNTGELFF.

The CDR3 sequence: CASSIRQGTSGIYNEQFF. The CDR3 DNA sequence: TGTGCCAGTAGTATTCGACAGGGGACTAGCGGCATCTACAATGAGCAGTTCTTC. The V and J genes are TRBV19 and TRBJ2-1; 11 bases are shared with TRBD2. J gave up 3 bases and V 3 bases, and 10 bases lay outside the gene matches. The CDR3 totals 18 residues. Germline V gene lookup returns CDR1 LNHDA and CDR2 SQIVND (reference sequence).

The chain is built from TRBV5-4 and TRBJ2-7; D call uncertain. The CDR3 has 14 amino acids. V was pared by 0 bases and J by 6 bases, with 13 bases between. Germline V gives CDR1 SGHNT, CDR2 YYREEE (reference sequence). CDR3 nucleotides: TGTGCCAGCAGCTTGGAGACCCCCTTAGCCGAGCAGTACTTC. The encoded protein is CASSLETPLAEQYF. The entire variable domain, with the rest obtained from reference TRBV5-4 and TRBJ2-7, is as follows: ETGVTQSPTHLIKTRGQQVTLRCSSQSGHNTVSWYQQALGQGPQFIFQYYREEENGRGNFPPRFSGLQFPNYSSELNVNALELDDSALYLCASSLETPLAEQYFGPGTRLTVT.

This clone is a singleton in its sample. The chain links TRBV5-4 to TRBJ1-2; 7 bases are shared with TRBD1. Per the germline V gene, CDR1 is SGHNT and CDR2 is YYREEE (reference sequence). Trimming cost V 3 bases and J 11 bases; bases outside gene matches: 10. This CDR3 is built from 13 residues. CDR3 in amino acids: CASSSRQGLWYTF. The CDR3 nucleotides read TGTGCCAGCAGCTCACGACAGGGATTATGGTACACCTTC. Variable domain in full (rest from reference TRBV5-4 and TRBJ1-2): ETGVTQSPTHLIKTRGQQVTLRCSSQSGHNTVSWYQQALGQGPQFIFQYYREEENGRGNFPPRFSGLQFPNYSSELNVNALELDDSALYLCASSSRQGLWYTFGSGTRLTVV.

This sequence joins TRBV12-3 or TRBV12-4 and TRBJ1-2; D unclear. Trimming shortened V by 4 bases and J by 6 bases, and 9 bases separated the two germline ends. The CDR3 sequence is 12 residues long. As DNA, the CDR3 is TGTGCCAGCAGTTCATGGCTGAATGGCTACACCTTC. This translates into CASSSWLNGYTF.

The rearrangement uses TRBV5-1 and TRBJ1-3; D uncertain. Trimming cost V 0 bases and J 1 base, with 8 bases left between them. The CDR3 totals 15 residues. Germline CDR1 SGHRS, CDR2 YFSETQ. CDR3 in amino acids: CASSLDGNSGNTIYF. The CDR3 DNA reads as TGCGCCAGCAGCTTGGACGGGAATTCTGGAAACACCATATATTTT.

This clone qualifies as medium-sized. The CDR3 coding sequence is TGTGCCAGCAGGCCCGACAGTCTTATTTATGAAAAACTGTTTTTT. Translated: CASRPDSLIYEKLFF. The rearrangement uses TRBV28 and TRBJ1-4; perhaps TRBD1 as D (5 bases). The V end was cut by 6 bases, the J end by 6 bases, with 17 bases between. The germline V gene encodes CDR1 MDHEN and CDR2 SYDVKM. The CDR3 totals 15 residues.

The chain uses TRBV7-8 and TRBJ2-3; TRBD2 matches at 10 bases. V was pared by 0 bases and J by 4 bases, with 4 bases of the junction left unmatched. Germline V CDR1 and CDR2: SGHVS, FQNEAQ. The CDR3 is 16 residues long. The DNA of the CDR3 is TGTGCCAGCAGCTTAGCGGCTAGCGGGAGAGCAGATACGCAGTATTTT. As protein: CASSLAASGRADTQYF.

The CDR3 DNA reads TGTGCCAGCACCGAGAACAATGAGCAGTTCTTC. It is translated as CASTENNEQFF. J is TRBJ2-1 and V is TRBV28; D call uncertain. Per the germline V gene, CDR1 is MDHEN and CDR2 is SYDVKM. V lost 7 bases and J 5 bases, leaving 6 bases between the germline ends. CDR3 length equals 11 residues.

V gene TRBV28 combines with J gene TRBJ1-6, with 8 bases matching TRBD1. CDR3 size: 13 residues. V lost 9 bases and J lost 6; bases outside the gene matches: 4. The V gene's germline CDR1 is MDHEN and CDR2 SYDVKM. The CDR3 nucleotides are TGTGCCAGTACAGGGGGGGTTAATTCACCCCTCCACTTT. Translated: CASTGGVNSPLHF.

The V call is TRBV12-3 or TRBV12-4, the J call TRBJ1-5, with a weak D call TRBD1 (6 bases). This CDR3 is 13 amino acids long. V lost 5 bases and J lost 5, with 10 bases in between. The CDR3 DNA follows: TGTGCCAGCAGTGGGGACAACCATCAGCCCCAGCATTTT. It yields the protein CASSGDNHQPQHF.

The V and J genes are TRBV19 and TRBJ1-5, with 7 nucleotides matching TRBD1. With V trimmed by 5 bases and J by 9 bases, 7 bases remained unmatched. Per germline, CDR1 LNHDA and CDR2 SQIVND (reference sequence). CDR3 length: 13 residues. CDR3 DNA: TGTGCCAGTAGTGGGACAGCTTCGGGGCCCCAGCATTTT. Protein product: CASSGTASGPQHF.

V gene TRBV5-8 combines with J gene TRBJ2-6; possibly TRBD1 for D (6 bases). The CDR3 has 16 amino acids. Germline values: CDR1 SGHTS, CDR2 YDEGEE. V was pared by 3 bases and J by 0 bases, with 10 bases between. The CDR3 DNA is TGTGCCAGCAGCTGGTGGACAGCCTCTGGGGCCAACGTCCTGACTTTC. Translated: CASSWWTASGANVLTF.